This T cell receptor (beta chain) derives from a study of early T cells in non-severe SARS-CoV-2 infection. Turning to the study itself: Unsorted whole-blood RNA was sequenced in bulk, leaving chains unpaired. Overall study results and limits: The VDJdb matching leaned toward anti-spike CD8 responses and overlooked private and CD4 specificities.

As part of library construction, unique molecular identifiers were attached to individual cDNA molecules. In TCRdb, the 5' RACE reads were re-called with MiXCR into one record per CDR3 protein. Of some 71,000 distinct CDR3 sequences detected, under 9.5% appear once; the ten largest clones hold about 5.6%. Points on this clonotype: The target antigen is unknown.

CDR1 MNHNS and CDR2 SASEGT come from the germline V gene. The CDR3 totals 13 residues. Deletions cut 3 bases from V and 5 bases from J, with 10 bases between. The receptor was isolated from an adult who was a healthcare worker with PCR-confirmed SARS-CoV-2 infection or an uninfected control (not recorded which). The chain joins TRBV6-1 to TRBJ1-2; D gene uncertain. The material sequenced was whole blood. This CDR3 is CASSDSAWYGYTF. The CDR3 DNA reads TGTGCCAGCAGTGATTCGGCTTGGTATGGCTACACCTTC.